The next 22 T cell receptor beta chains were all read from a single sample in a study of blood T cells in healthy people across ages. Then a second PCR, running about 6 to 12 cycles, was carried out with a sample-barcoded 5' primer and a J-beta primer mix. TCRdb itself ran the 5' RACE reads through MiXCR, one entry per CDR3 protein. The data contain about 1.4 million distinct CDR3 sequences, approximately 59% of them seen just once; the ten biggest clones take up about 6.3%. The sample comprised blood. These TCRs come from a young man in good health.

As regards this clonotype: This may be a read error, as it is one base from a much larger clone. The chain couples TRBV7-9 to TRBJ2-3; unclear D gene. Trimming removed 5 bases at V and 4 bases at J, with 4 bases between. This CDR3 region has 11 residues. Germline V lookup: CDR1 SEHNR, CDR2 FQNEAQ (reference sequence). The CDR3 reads CASSTSDTQYF. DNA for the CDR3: TGTGCCAGCAGCACCTCAGATACGCAGTATTTT.

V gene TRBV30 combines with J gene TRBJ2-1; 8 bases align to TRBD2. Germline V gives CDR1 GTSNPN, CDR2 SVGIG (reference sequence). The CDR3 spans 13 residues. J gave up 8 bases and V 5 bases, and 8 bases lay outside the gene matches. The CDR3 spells CAWSGTRVHEQFF. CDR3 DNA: TGTGCCTGGTCCGGGACTAGGGTCCATGAGCAGTTCTTC.

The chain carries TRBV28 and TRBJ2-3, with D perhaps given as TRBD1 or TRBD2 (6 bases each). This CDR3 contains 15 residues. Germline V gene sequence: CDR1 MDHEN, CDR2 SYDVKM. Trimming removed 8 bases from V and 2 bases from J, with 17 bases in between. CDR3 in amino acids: CASGRRDIFTDTQYF. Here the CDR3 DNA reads TGTGCCAGCGGGCGGCGGGACATATTCACAGATACGCAGTATTTT. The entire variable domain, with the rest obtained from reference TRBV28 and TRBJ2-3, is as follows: DVKVTQSSRYLVKRTGEKVFLECVQDMDHENMFWYRQDPGLGLRLIYFSYDVKMKEKGDIPEGYSVSREKKERFSLILESASTNQTSMYLCASGRRDIFTDTQYFGPGTRLTVL.

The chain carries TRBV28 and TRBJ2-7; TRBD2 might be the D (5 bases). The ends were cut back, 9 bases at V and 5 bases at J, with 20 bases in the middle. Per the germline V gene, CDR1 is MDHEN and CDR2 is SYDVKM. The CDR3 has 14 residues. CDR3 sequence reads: CARSPGVWVDEQYF. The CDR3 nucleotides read TGTGCCAGAAGCCCCGGGGTATGGGTGGACGAGCAGTACTTC.

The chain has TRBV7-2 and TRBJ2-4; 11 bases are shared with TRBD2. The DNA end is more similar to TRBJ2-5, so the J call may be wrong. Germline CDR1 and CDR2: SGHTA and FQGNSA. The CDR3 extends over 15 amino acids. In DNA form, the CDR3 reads TGTGCCAGCAGCTTCTTTAGCGGGGGGGCTGAGACCCAGTACTTC. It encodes CASSFFSGGAETQYF.

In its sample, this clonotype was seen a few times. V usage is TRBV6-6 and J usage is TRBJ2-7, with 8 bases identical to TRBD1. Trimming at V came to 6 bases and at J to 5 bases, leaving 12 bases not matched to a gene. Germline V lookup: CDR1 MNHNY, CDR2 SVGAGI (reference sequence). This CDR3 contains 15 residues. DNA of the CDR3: TGTGCCAGCAGCCGTGGACAGGGCGAGGGGGACGAGCAGTACTTC. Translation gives CASSRGQGEGDEQYF.

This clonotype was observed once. CDR3 coding DNA: TGTGCCAGCAGCGTAGAGTCTTCGTACACTGAAGCTTTCTTT. Amino acid sequence: CASSVESSYTEAFF. V gene TRBV9 combines with J gene TRBJ1-1; no clear D. Between the trimmed V and J ends, which lost 0 bases and 3 bases, there was a span of 9 bases. Germline V gene lookup returns CDR1 SGDLS and CDR2 YYNGEE. The CDR3 has 14 amino acids. The entire variable domain, with the rest obtained from reference TRBV9 and TRBJ1-1, is as follows: DSGVTQTPKHLITATGQRVTLRCSPRSGDLSVYWYQQSLDQGLQFLIQYYNGEERAKGNILERFSAQQFPDLHSELNLSSLELGDSALYFCASSVESSYTEAFFGQGTRLTVV.

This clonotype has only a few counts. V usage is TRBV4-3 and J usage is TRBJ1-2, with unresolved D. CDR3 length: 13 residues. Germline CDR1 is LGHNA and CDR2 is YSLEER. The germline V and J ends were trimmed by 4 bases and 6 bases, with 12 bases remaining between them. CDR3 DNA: TGCGCCAGCAGCCGCAGCGGGGTCGATGGCTACACCTTC. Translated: CASSRSGVDGYTF.

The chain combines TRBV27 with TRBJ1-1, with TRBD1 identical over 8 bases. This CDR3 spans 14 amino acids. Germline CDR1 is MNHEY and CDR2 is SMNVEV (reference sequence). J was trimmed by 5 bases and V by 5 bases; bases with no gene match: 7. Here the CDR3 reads CASSTYRGGTEAFF. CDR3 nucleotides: TGTGCCAGCAGTACCTACAGGGGGGGGACTGAAGCTTTCTTT.

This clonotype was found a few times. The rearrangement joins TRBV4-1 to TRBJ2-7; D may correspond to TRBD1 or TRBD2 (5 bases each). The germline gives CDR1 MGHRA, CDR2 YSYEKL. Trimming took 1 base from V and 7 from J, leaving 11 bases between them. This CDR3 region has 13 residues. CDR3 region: CASSQGDPFEQYF. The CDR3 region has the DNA TGCGCCAGCAGCCAAGGGGACCCATTTGAGCAGTACTTC.

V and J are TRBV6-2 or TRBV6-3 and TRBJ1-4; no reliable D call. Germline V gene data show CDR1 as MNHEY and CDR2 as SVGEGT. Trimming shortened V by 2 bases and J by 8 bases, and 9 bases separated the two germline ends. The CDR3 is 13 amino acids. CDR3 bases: TGTGCCAGCAGTTACGACCGGCCCGAAAAACTGTTTTTT. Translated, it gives CASSYDRPEKLFF.

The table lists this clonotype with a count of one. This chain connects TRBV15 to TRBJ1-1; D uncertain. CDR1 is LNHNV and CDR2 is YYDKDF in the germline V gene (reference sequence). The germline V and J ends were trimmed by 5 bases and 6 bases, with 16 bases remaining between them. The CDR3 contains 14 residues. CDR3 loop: CATSFNEIWAEAFF. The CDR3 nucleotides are TGTGCCACCAGCTTTAATGAGATATGGGCTGAAGCTTTCTTT.

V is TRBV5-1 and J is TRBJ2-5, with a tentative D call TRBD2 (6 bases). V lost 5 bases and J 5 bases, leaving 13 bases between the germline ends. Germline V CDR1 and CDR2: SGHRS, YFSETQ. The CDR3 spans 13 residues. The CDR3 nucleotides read TGCGCCAGCAGTTGGTCAGGAGGGGAGACCCAGTACTTC. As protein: CASSWSGGETQYF. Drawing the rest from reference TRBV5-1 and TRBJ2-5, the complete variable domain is KAGVTQTPRYLIKTRGQQVTLSCSPISGHRSVSWYQQTPGQGLQFLFEYFSETQRNKGNFPGRFSGRQFSNSRSEMNVSTLELGDSALYLCASSWSGGETQYFGPGTRLLVL.

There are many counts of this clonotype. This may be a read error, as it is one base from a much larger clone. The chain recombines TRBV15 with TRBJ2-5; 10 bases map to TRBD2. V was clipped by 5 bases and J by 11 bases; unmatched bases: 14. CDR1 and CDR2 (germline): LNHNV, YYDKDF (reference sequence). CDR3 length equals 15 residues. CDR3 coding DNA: TGTGCCACCAGCCGGGGGACTAGCGATGTTGGGGAGCAGTACTTC. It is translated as CATSRGTSDVGEQYF.

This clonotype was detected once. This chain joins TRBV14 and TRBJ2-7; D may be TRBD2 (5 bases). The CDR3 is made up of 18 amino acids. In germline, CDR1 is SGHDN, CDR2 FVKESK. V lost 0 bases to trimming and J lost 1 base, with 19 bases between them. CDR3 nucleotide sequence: TGTGCCAGCAGCCAAGATCAATTTGGCAGATCGGGGTCCTACGAGCAGTACTTC. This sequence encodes CASSQDQFGRSGSYEQYF.

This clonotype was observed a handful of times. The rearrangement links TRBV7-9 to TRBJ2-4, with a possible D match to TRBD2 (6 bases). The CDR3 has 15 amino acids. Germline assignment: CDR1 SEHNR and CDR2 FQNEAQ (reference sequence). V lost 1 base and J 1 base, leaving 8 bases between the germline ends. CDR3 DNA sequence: TGTGCCAGCAGCTTAGGCGGGGCGGCCAAAAACATTCAGTACTTC. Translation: CASSLGGAAKNIQYF.

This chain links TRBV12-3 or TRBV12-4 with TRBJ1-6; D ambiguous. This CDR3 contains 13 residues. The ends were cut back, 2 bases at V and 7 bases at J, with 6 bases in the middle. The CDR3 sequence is CASSLYLNSPLHF. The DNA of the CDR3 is TGTGCCAGCAGTTTATACCTAAATTCACCCCTCCACTTT.

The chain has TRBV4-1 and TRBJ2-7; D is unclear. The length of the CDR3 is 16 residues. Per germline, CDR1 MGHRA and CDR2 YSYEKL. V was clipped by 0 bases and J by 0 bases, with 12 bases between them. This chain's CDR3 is CASSQDFASISYEQYF. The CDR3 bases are TGCGCCAGCAGCCAAGATTTCGCTTCGATCTCCTACGAGCAGTACTTC.

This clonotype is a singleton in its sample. The DNA of the CDR3 is TGCGCCAGCAGCCAAGCCTCCGGAGGCAACTCCTACGAGCAGTACTTC. This translates into CASSQASGGNSYEQYF. This chain joins TRBV4-1 and TRBJ2-7; D is possibly TRBD2 (5 bases). Germline-derived CDR1 and CDR2 are MGHRA and YSYEKL. This CDR3 has 16 residues. The ends were cut back, 1 base at V and 0 bases at J, with 13 bases in the middle.

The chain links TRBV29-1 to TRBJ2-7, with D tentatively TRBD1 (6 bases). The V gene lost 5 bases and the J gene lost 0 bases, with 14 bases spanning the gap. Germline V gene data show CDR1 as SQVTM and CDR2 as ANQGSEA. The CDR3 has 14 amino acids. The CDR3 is CSVSQGLSSYEQYF. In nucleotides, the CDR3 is TGCAGCGTTTCACAGGGTCTCAGCTCCTACGAGCAGTACTTC.

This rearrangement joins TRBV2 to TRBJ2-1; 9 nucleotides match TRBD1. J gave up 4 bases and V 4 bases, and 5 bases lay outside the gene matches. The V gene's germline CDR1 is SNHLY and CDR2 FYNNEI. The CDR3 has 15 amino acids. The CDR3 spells CASSVGGTGYNEQFF. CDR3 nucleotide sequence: TGTGCCAGCAGTGTCGGCGGGACAGGGTACAATGAGCAGTTCTTC.

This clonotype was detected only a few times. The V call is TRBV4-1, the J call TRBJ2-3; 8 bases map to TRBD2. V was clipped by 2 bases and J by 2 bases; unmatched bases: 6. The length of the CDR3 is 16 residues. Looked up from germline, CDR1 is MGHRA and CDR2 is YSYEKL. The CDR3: CASSQIIAGLTDTQYF. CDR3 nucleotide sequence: TGCGCCAGCAGCCAAATTATAGCGGGGCTCACAGATACGCAGTATTTT.